This T cell receptor (beta chain) was found in a study of blood T cell repertoires in COVID-19. Study information: PBMCs, B-cell-depleted T cells, or T cells provided the cDNA or gDNA that made up the material.

This CDR3 is built from 15 residues. The germline V gene has CDR1 PRHDT and CDR2 FYEKMQ (reference sequence). J lost 2 bases, V lost 5 bases, and 5 bases had no gene match. Here immunoSEQ multiplex PCR was the method, and the copy in TCRdb shows in-frame clones only, minus some. The table has roughly 180,000 clones, around 88% seen once; the top ten hold less than 4.5%. Participants, 18 to 89 years old, spanned under 25 US areas. Cohort placement rested on clinical history that participants reported themselves. The V gene is TRBV13, the J gene TRBJ2-2; 7 bases are shared with TRBD1. The sample consisted of PBMCs or T cells enriched from blood (not recorded which). The clonotype was recovered from a woman aged 50 to 65 in a cohort exposed to, infected with or recovered from COVID-19 (not recorded which). The CDR3 region is CASSVRDRNTGELFF. The CDR3 DNA reads as TGTGCCAGCAGCGTCCGGGACAGAAACACCGGGGAGCTGTTTTTT.